Shown below are 22 T cell receptor beta chains from a single sample sequenced in a study of shared clonotypes between healthy human individuals. Profiled with immunoSEQ multiplex PCR; TCRdb holds only in-frame clones, not every one. This table has about 2.5 million clones, under 95% appearing once. Sequencing used naive CD4+ T cells from PBMCs. The subset here: CD45RA+ positively selected. These receptors came from a man between 18 and 35 years old in good health. Some clones in this sample may be carry-over from other donors' samples.

J is TRBJ2-7 and V is TRBV7-9; the D call may be TRBD1 or TRBD2 (5 bases each). Germline lookup yields CDR1 SEHNR and CDR2 FQNEAQ (reference sequence). The V end was cut by 5 bases, the J end by 6 bases, with 20 bases between. There are 15 residues in the CDR3. The CDR3 DNA sequence: TGTGCCAGCAGCCCCGCTCGGCAGGGACCGGGCGAGCAGTACTTC. This encodes CASSPARQGPGEQYF.

The chain carries TRBV7-9 and TRBJ1-2; possibly TRBD1 for D (5 bases). Germline loops: CDR1 SEHNR, CDR2 FQNEAQ (reference sequence). V was cut by 7 bases and J by 0 bases, with 15 bases left in between. CDR3 length: 15 amino acids. The CDR3 nucleotides are TGTGCCAGCACCCCGCTGGGCAGGGCTAACTATGGCTACACCTTC. It specifies CASTPLGRANYGYTF. The full variable domain, with the rest looked up from reference TRBV7-9 and TRBJ1-2, is DTGVSQNPRHKITKRGQNVTFRCDPISEHNRLYWYRQTLGQGPEFLTYFQNEAQLEKSRLLSDRFSAERPKGSFSTLEIQRTEQGDSAMYLCASTPLGRANYGYTFGSGTRLTVV.

The chain couples TRBV11-2 to TRBJ1-2; TRBD1 might be the D (6 bases). V was pared by 8 bases and J by 0 bases, with 7 bases between. The CDR3 sequence is 12 residues long. Germline V gene sequence: CDR1 SGHAT, CDR2 FQNNGV. The CDR3 is CASGQTNYGYTF. CDR3 DNA sequence: TGTGCCAGCGGACAGACTAACTATGGCTACACCTTC.

The chain uses TRBV7-6 and TRBJ2-3; 10 bases fit TRBD2. V lost 2 bases, J lost 3 bases, and 2 bases stayed unmatched. Germline loops: CDR1 SGHVS, CDR2 FNYEAQ. The CDR3 has 15 amino acids. Here the CDR3 DNA reads TGTGCCAGCAGCTTAAGCGGGAGGGAGACAGATACGCAGTATTTT. Translated: CASSLSGRETDTQYF. The full variable domain, rest sourced from reference TRBV7-6 and TRBJ2-3, is GAGVSQSPRYKVTKRGQDVALRCDPISGHVSLYWYRQALGQGPEFLTYFNYEAQQDKSGLPNDRFSAERPEGSISTLTIQRTEQRDSAMYRCASSLSGRETDTQYFGPGTRLTVL.

This chain joins TRBV4-1 and TRBJ1-4, with D perhaps TRBD1 (5 bases). This CDR3 comprises 18 residues. The germline V gene encodes CDR1 MGHRA and CDR2 YSYEKL. Trimming removed 3 bases from V and 0 bases from J, with 17 bases in between. The CDR3 loop reads CASSHGSRGGPTNEKLFF. CDR3 nucleotide sequence: TGCGCCAGCAGCCATGGTTCCCGGGGGGGTCCAACTAATGAAAAACTGTTTTTT.

The chain recombines TRBV4-2 with TRBJ2-5; D is possibly TRBD1 (5 bases). CDR3 length: 15 residues. V lost 2 bases to trimming and J lost 0 bases, with 10 bases between them. CDR1 is LGHNA and CDR2 is YNFKEQ in the germline V gene. The CDR3 here is CASSQPQGDQETQYF. In DNA form, the CDR3 reads TGTGCCAGCAGCCAACCCCAGGGCGACCAAGAGACCCAGTACTTC.

The V and J genes are TRBV6-4 and TRBJ1-2; D possibly corresponds to TRBD1 (5 bases). CDR3 length: 14 amino acids. With 8 bases removed from V and 3 bases from J, the gap between germline ends came to 16 bases. Germline loops: CDR1 MRHNA, CDR2 SNTAGT. The CDR3 nucleotides are TGTGCCAGCCCTGAGGTGGGGGGGGACTATGGCTACACCTTC. Translated: CASPEVGGDYGYTF.

The chain couples TRBV5-1 to TRBJ1-5; D possibly corresponds to TRBD1 (6 bases). Trimming cost V 4 bases and J 3 bases, with 14 bases left between them. The CDR3 runs 15 residues. Germline V CDR1 and CDR2: SGHRS, YFSETQ. The CDR3 DNA sequence: TGCGCCAGCAGCCCTGGAGGACAGATCAATCAGCCCCAGCATTTT. The encoded protein is CASSPGGQINQPQHF.

Remarks on this clone: Different DNA sequences within this sample yield the same CDR3. The chain is built from TRBV4-1 and TRBJ2-7; 10 bases map to TRBD1. V shed 1 base, J shed 1 base, and the junction held 1 base outside the gene matches. The CDR3 contains 15 residues. CDR1 is MGHRA and CDR2 is YSYEKL in the germline V gene. The CDR3 spells CASSQGQGASYEQYF. The CDR3 region has the DNA TGCGCCAGCAGCCAAGGACAGGGGGCTTCCTACGAGCAGTACTTC.

The gene calls are TRBV9 and TRBJ1-2, with a weak D call TRBD1 (5 bases). V was clipped by 2 bases and J by 6 bases, with 17 bases between them. The germline V gene encodes CDR1 SGDLS and CDR2 YYNGEE. The CDR3 totals 15 residues. CDR3 residues: CASSVALHQGDGYTF. In DNA form, the CDR3 reads TGTGCCAGCAGCGTCGCCCTCCACCAGGGAGATGGCTACACCTTC.

The chain is built from TRBV14 and TRBJ2-7, with unresolved D. This CDR3 contains 15 residues. Trimming pared 3 bases from V and 4 bases from J, leaving 16 bases between. Germline V gives CDR1 SGHDN, CDR2 FVKESK. The CDR3 is CASSQSVRAWYEQYF. In nucleotides, the CDR3 is TGTGCCAGCAGCCAGTCAGTAAGGGCGTGGTACGAGCAGTACTTC.

The chain has TRBV30 and TRBJ2-1; D is undetermined. Per germline, CDR1 GTSNPN and CDR2 SVGIG (reference sequence). This CDR3 is 11 amino acids long. The V end lost 0 bases, the J end lost 12 bases, and 9 bases lay between the germline ends. In DNA, the CDR3 is TGTGCCTGGAGTGTTTCCAGCTTGCAGTTCTTC. As protein: CAWSVSSLQFF.

This sequence joins TRBV10-1 and TRBJ2-1; no firm D call. Germline CDR1 and CDR2: WNHNN and SYGVQD (reference sequence). The V end lost 3 bases, the J end lost 4 bases, and 10 bases lay between the germline ends. The CDR3 sequence is 14 residues long. The CDR3 here is CASSEGSRYNEQFF. CDR3 nucleotides: TGCGCCAGCAGTGAAGGCTCCAGGTACAATGAGCAGTTCTTC.

This clone was observed a single time. The CDR3 bases are TGTGCCAGCAGTATACTAGCGGATACCGGGGAGCTGTTTTTT. Its protein is CASSILADTGELFF. The J gene is TRBJ2-2, the V gene TRBV6-4; 8 positions agree with TRBD2. With V trimmed by 5 bases and J by 5 bases, 4 bases remained unmatched. CDR1 is MRHNA and CDR2 is SNTAGT in the germline V gene. The CDR3 is made up of 14 amino acids.

This clone was found once. The J gene is TRBJ1-5, the V gene TRBV5-4; D is unclear. The length of the CDR3 is 14 residues. In germline, CDR1 is SGHNT, CDR2 YYREEE (reference sequence). V lost 0 bases to trimming and J lost 0 bases, with 4 bases between them. Here the CDR3 DNA reads TGTGCCAGCAGCTTGGGAAATAGCAATCAGCCCCAGCATTTT. Translating it yields CASSLGNSNQPQHF.

The V gene is TRBV28, the J gene TRBJ2-4; TRBD2 agrees at 14 bases. V gave up 6 bases and J gave up 7 bases; unmatched junction bases: 11. CDR3 length: 17 residues. CDR1 is MDHEN, CDR2 SYDVKM, per germline. CDR3 DNA: TGTGCCAGCAGCCCCGGACTAGCGGGAGGCTCCGCGAACATTCAGTACTTC. Amino acid sequence: CASSPGLAGGSANIQYF.

This chain joins TRBV28 and TRBJ1-5; D not resolved. Trimming left V 6 bases short and J 4 bases short, with 7 bases between. Germline CDR1 reads MDHEN; CDR2 reads SYDVKM. The CDR3 totals 12 residues. The DNA for the CDR3 is TGTGCCAGCAGGCGAAGAAATCAGCCCCAGCATTTT. Its protein product is CASRRRNQPQHF. The full variable domain, rest sourced from reference TRBV28 and TRBJ1-5, is DVKVTQSSRYLVKRTGEKVFLECVQDMDHENMFWYRQDPGLGLRLIYFSYDVKMKEKGDIPEGYSVSREKKERFSLILESASTNQTSMYLCASRRRNQPQHFGDGTRLSIL.

The chain combines TRBV30 with TRBJ1-4; TRBD1 might be the D (6 bases). V was clipped by 7 bases and J by 3 bases, with 21 bases between them. The V gene's germline CDR1 is GTSNPN and CDR2 SVGIG (reference sequence). This CDR3 spans 16 amino acids. The CDR3 protein is CALNREGGSANEKLFF. The CDR3 DNA sequence: TGTGCCTTAAACAGGGAAGGGGGATCGGCTAATGAAAAACTGTTTTTT.

The DNA for the CDR3 is TGTGCCAGCAAATGGGAGGACAATCAGCCCCAGCATTTT. Residues: CASKWEDNQPQHF. The genes are TRBV21-1 and TRBJ1-5. TRBV21-1 is listed as a pseudogene. The CDR3 is 13 amino acids.

V usage is TRBV5-1 and J usage is TRBJ2-2; D might be TRBD1 or TRBD2, each matching 6 bases. The V end lost 4 bases, the J end lost 4 bases, and 14 bases lay between the germline ends. Germline loops: CDR1 SGHRS, CDR2 YFSETQ. The CDR3 has 15 amino acids. The CDR3 protein is CASSTTGRSTGELFF. CDR3 sequence (DNA): TGCGCCAGCAGCACTACAGGGAGGTCCACCGGGGAGCTGTTTTTT.

The gene calls are TRBV7-9 and TRBJ2-7; D remains unclear. The V and J ends lost 10 bases and 1 base respectively, with 20 bases between them. Germline V gives CDR1 SEHNR, CDR2 FQNEAQ (reference sequence). The CDR3 has 15 amino acids. The CDR3 nucleotides read TGTGCCACCCAATCGGCCCTAGGCACATCCTACGAGCAGTACTTC. It encodes CATQSALGTSYEQYF.

The gene calls are TRBV5-1 and TRBJ2-5; 7 bases align to TRBD2. CDR1 and CDR2 (germline): SGHRS, YFSETQ. J lost 1 base, V lost 5 bases, and 5 bases had no gene match. CDR3 length: 14 residues. In DNA form, the CDR3 reads TGCGCCAGCAGAATAACTAGCGCCCAAGAGACCCAGTACTTC. Protein product: CASRITSAQETQYF.